The next 24 T cell receptor beta chains were all read from a single sample in a study of blood T cell repertoires in COVID-19. Sequencing used immunoSEQ multiplex PCR; TCRdb keeps in-frame clones, though not all of them. The sample lists some 80,000 clones; about 88% were seen once. Sequencing used peripheral blood. All receptors derive from a man aged 55 to 70 with COVID-19, enrolled during active disease.

This clone was counted once. This chain links TRBV28 with TRBJ1-2; a weak D match, TRBD1 (5 bases). This CDR3 comprises 13 residues. Trimming pared 9 bases from V and 1 base from J, leaving 12 bases between. CDR1 is MDHEN, CDR2 SYDVKM, per germline. CDR3 in DNA: TGTGCCAGTCGGACAATCTATAACTATGGCTACACCTTC. It encodes CASRTIYNYGYTF.

V gene TRBV2 combines with J gene TRBJ1-5; D possibly corresponds to TRBD1 (5 bases). V was clipped by 6 bases and J by 6 bases, with 15 bases between them. The germline CDR1 and CDR2 sequences are SNHLY and FYNNEI. The length of the CDR3 is 14 residues. CDR3 nucleotide sequence: TGTGCCAGCAGCCATGAAGGGGCAGGTCAGCCCCAGCATTTT. The encoded protein is CASSHEGAGQPQHF.

The chain employs TRBV5-1 and TRBJ2-1; D is perhaps TRBD2 (6 bases). Germline V gives CDR1 SGHRS, CDR2 YFSETQ. V shed 4 bases and J shed 8 bases, with 19 bases lying between them. The CDR3 totals 15 residues. This CDR3 is CASSLSGSGSDEQFF. As DNA, the CDR3 is TGCGCCAGCAGCCTCTCCGGGTCCGGGAGCGATGAGCAGTTCTTC. The variable domain in full, with the rest retrieved from reference TRBV5-1 and TRBJ2-1, is KAGVTQTPRYLIKTRGQQVTLSCSPISGHRSVSWYQQTPGQGLQFLFEYFSETQRNKGNFPGRFSGRQFSNSRSEMNVSTLELGDSALYLCASSLSGSGSDEQFFGPGTRLTVL.

The sample holds one count of this clone. The chain has TRBV18 and TRBJ2-2; a weak D match, TRBD1 (6 bases). The V and J ends lost 6 bases and 2 bases respectively, with 13 bases between them. Germline values: CDR1 KGHSH, CDR2 LQKENI. The CDR3 has 15 amino acids. The CDR3 DNA is TGTGCCAGCTCCTCCATACAGGGTAACACCGGGGAGCTGTTTTTT. This encodes CASSSIQGNTGELFF.

The V call is TRBV27, the J call TRBJ2-6; 9 bases align to TRBD1. The germline CDR1 and CDR2 sequences are MNHEY and SMNVEV (reference sequence). CDR3 size: 18 residues. Unmatched junction bases numbered 8, after V lost 5 bases and J lost 0 bases. The CDR3 region is CASSTEQGAPSGANVLTF. The CDR3 coding sequence is TGTGCCAGCAGTACCGAACAGGGGGCACCCTCTGGGGCCAACGTCCTGACTTTC.

The chain couples TRBV19 to TRBJ2-1; 11 positions match TRBD1. There are 16 residues in the CDR3. Germline V lookup: CDR1 LNHDA, CDR2 SQIVND (reference sequence). With V trimmed by 4 bases and J by 10 bases, 12 bases remained unmatched. The CDR3 loop is CASSTGGTGGLGEQFF. The DNA for the CDR3 is TGTGCCAGTAGTACGGGGGGGACAGGGGGACTGGGAGAGCAGTTCTTC.

This chain uses TRBV18 with TRBJ1-1; unclear D gene. V lost 5 bases to trimming and J lost 6 bases, with 13 bases between them. Germline CDR1 and CDR2: KGHSH and LQKENI. The CDR3 is 13 amino acids. As DNA, the CDR3 is TGTGCCAGCTCAAGAGGCGAGGACTCTGAAGCTTTCTTT. It codes for CASSRGEDSEAFF.

The chain recombines TRBV5-4 with TRBJ2-3; TRBD2 is a possible D gene (6 bases). V lost 5 bases, J lost 6 bases, and 16 bases lay in between. The germline CDR1 and CDR2 sequences are SGHNT and YYREEE (reference sequence). The CDR3 covers 14 residues. CDR3 sequence: CASRPERGWDTQYF. In nucleotides, the CDR3 is TGTGCCAGCAGGCCGGAACGGGGGTGGGATACGCAGTATTTT.

The V gene is TRBV10-3, the J gene TRBJ2-3; the D gene is possibly TRBD2 (7 bases). Between the trimmed V and J ends, which lost 6 bases and 2 bases, there was a span of 24 bases. This CDR3 is built from 18 residues. CDR1 is ENHRY and CDR2 is SYGVKD in the germline V gene. This chain's CDR3 is CAIRSLGGGHILTDTQYF. The CDR3 coding sequence is TGTGCCATCAGATCTCTTGGGGGGGGGCACATACTCACAGATACGCAGTATTTT.

The chain couples TRBV2 to TRBJ2-5, with 12 bases matching TRBD2. CDR3 length: 15 residues. V gave up 2 bases and J gave up 4 bases; unmatched junction bases: 2. Germline-derived CDR1 and CDR2 are SNHLY and FYNNEI. As DNA, the CDR3 is TGTGCCAGCAGTGAACTAGCGGGAGGGAGAGAGACCCAGTACTTC. This gives the protein CASSELAGGRETQYF.

The gene calls are TRBV27 and TRBJ1-1; 7 positions match TRBD1. The germline V gene encodes CDR1 MNHEY and CDR2 SMNVEV (reference sequence). V lost 2 bases and J lost 2; bases outside the gene matches: 5. This CDR3 is 15 amino acids long. The CDR3 spells CASSLTGDFNTEAFF. CDR3 sequence (DNA): TGTGCCAGCAGTTTAACAGGGGATTTTAACACTGAAGCTTTCTTT.

The chain combines TRBV5-1 with TRBJ1-1, with TRBD1 matching over 7 bases. CDR1 and CDR2 (germline): SGHRS, YFSETQ. Germline trimming cut 4 bases from V and 8 bases from J; bases unmatched to any gene: 14. The CDR3 sequence is 15 residues long. CDR3 bases: TGCGCCAGCAGCACGGGACAGATCAACTTTGGGGAAGCTTTCTTT. Translation: CASSTGQINFGEAFF.

This chain uses TRBV2 with TRBJ2-3, with 8 bases fitting TRBD1. Germline assignment: CDR1 SNHLY and CDR2 FYNNEI. J gave up 0 bases and V 6 bases, and 8 bases lay outside the gene matches. The CDR3 is made up of 16 amino acids. The CDR3 DNA reads as TGTGCCAGCAGGGAGGCCGCAGGGGGCAGCACAGATACGCAGTATTTT. It codes for CASREAAGGSTDTQYF. The full variable domain, in which reference TRBV2 and TRBJ2-3 provide the parts outside the CDR3, is EPEVTQTPSHQVTQMGQEVILRCVPISNHLYFYWYRQILGQKVEFLVSFYNNEISEKSEIFDDQFSVERPDGSNFTLKIRSTKLEDSAMYFCASREAAGGSTDTQYFGPGTRLTVL.

V and J are TRBV5-1 and TRBJ2-1; a weak D match, TRBD2 (6 bases). The CDR3 consists of 18 residues. Germline V gene lookup returns CDR1 SGHRS and CDR2 YFSETQ. Deletions cut 0 bases from V and 5 bases from J, with 21 bases between. CDR3 region: CASSLAWTEGLHHNEQFF. In DNA form, the CDR3 reads TGCGCCAGCAGCTTGGCATGGACGGAGGGCCTTCACCACAATGAGCAGTTCTTC.

The CDR3 loop is CATKTGETGELFF. The CDR3, as DNA: TGTGCCACCAAGACAGGGGAGACCGGGGAGCTGTTTTTT. The chain has TRBV24-1 and TRBJ2-2, with TRBD1 identical over 8 bases. The CDR3 contains 13 residues. Germline V CDR1 and CDR2: KGHDR, SFDVKD. Trimming took 8 bases from V and 5 from J; bases not matched to a gene: 3.

Only a few counts were recorded for this clone. The chain is built from TRBV5-1 and TRBJ2-2, with TRBD2 matching 9 bases. Germline V CDR1 and CDR2: SGHRS, YFSETQ. This CDR3 comprises 20 residues. J was trimmed by 0 bases and V by 0 bases; bases with no gene match: 12. CDR3 amino acids: CASSLVAFSGSGANTGELFF. CDR3 bases: TGCGCCAGCAGCTTGGTGGCTTTTAGCGGGAGTGGGGCGAACACCGGGGAGCTGTTTTTT.

This clone was seen a few times. This sequence joins TRBV10-3 and TRBJ2-5; D is perhaps TRBD2 (5 bases). The CDR3 runs to 13 residues. CDR1 and CDR2 (germline): ENHRY, SYGVKD. V lost 4 bases and J 2 bases, leaving 8 bases between the germline ends. CDR3: CAISVQRQETQYF. In DNA, the CDR3 is TGTGCCATCAGTGTCCAGCGGCAAGAGACCCAGTACTTC.

This clone was found once. Here the CDR3 reads CAWSPTLVMGLTEAFF. In nucleotides, the CDR3 is TGTGCCTGGAGTCCCACCTTAGTGATGGGGCTGACTGAAGCTTTCTTT. The chain carries TRBV30 and TRBJ1-1; a possible D gene is TRBD1 (5 bases). Deletions cut 2 bases from V and 5 bases from J, with 21 bases between. CDR1 GTSNPN and CDR2 SVGIG come from the germline V gene (reference sequence). CDR3 length: 16 amino acids.

The CDR3 sequence is CASSESTGPRGDTQYF. CDR3 DNA sequence: TGCGCCAGCAGTGAGTCAACGGGGCCACGGGGGGATACGCAGTATTTT. The rearrangement joins TRBV10-1 to TRBJ2-3; a possible D gene is TRBD2 (6 bases). V gave up 0 bases and J gave up 6 bases, with 16 bases separating them. CDR1 is WNHNN, CDR2 SYGVQD, per germline (reference sequence). This CDR3 is built from 16 residues.

V gene TRBV3-1 (or the pseudogene TRBV3-2) combines with J gene TRBJ2-1, with D uncertain. This CDR3 has 12 residues. V dropped 0 bases and J dropped 9 bases, with 6 bases sitting between them. Germline CDR1 is LGHDT and CDR2 is YNNKEL (reference sequence). For the CDR3, the DNA is TGTGCCAGCAGCCAAGAAGGCGGTGAGCAGTTCTTC. It translates to CASSQEGGEQFF.

The V and J genes are TRBV5-1 and TRBJ2-5; 8 bases agree with TRBD1. With V trimmed by 0 bases and J by 0 bases, 4 bases remained unmatched. This CDR3 has 16 residues. Germline V lookup: CDR1 SGHRS, CDR2 YFSETQ. CDR3 region: CASSLVVTGDQETQYF. CDR3 nucleotide sequence: TGCGCCAGCAGCTTGGTCGTGACAGGGGACCAAGAGACCCAGTACTTC.

This chain links TRBV24-1 with TRBJ2-1; 8 positions match TRBD2. Germline V CDR1 and CDR2: KGHDR, SFDVKD. With 4 bases clipped from V and 9 bases from J, the junction kept 19 bases outside the gene matches. The CDR3 length is 18 residues. The CDR3 loop reads CATSDRSLSAGAAGEQFF. As DNA, the CDR3 is TGTGCCACCAGTGACCGGTCGCTATCAGCGGGAGCTGCTGGTGAGCAGTTCTTC.

The rearrangement joins TRBV24-1 to TRBJ2-7; 8 bases are a match to TRBD1. The CDR3 loop spans 16 amino acids. V shed 5 bases, J shed 1 base, and the junction held 9 bases outside the gene matches. Germline lookup yields CDR1 KGHDR and CDR2 SFDVKD. CDR3 nucleotides: TGTGCCACCAGTGGCCCGTCGGGACAGGCTTCCTACGAGCAGTACTTC. It specifies CATSGPSGQASYEQYF.

The chain carries TRBV11-2 and TRBJ2-7, with 9 bases lining up with TRBD2. This CDR3 is built from 16 residues. Germline CDR1 is SGHAT and CDR2 is FQNNGV. V dropped 3 bases and J dropped 7; count of bases not matched to a gene: 13. The chain's CDR3 is CASSLVFGGRALEQYF. CDR3 DNA: TGTGCCAGCAGCTTGGTCTTTGGCGGGAGGGCTTTGGAGCAGTACTTC.